This T cell receptor beta chain was sequenced in a study of blood T cell repertoires in COVID-19 (TCRdb year 2020). Regarding the complete study: Samples covering the acute and convalescent phases of COVID-19 were provided by collaborators in the United States, Italy and Spain. Nearly every sample came with metadata listing a de-identified subject ID, COVID-19 status, age in years and sex. The material from the prospective study consisted of cDNA or gDNA derived from T cells, B-cell-depleted T cells, or PBMCs. The samples were drawn from the first 160 participants of the ongoing ImmuneRACE study and from about 1,200 subjects provided by 6 global collaborators. Subjects who had been exposed to COVID-19, were actively infected with it, or had recovered from it provided the deeply sampled blood TCRbeta repertoires that made up the dataset. The repertoires were released in a freely available public database intended as a resource for research on the immune response to SARS-CoV-2. Where available, HLA class I and class II types were obtained from metadata supplied by the sample provider rather than from assay-based typing. The investigation overall reported the following: How much clinical and demographic metadata was included differed by source and by participant, and the metadata was provided uncurated.

Each collaborating institution followed its own protocols to collect whole blood in K2EDTA tubes. For TCRbeta analysis, collaborator samples were shipped as frozen whole blood, as isolated PBMCs, or as DNA extracted from either sample type. The sample holds a few counts of this clone. Its antigen is still unknown. No much larger clone is present one base from it, and per-base qualities are unavailable. The immunoSEQ Assay, a bias-controlled multiplex PCR, was used to amplify TCRbeta CDR3 regions from genomic DNA. From the authors' description of their analysis: Within the assay, amplification of reference gene primers was used to estimate how many nucleated cells each sample contained. Sequence reads were collapsed and filtered to measure the absolute abundance of every unique TCRbeta CDR3 rearrangement. For each sample, productive Simpson clonality was calculated by taking the square root of Simpson's diversity index across productive rearrangements. The table comes from immuneACCESS by way of TCRdb, which keeps in-frame sequences with V and J called. Part of the clones is missing from these tables; in studies checked, under half for an unresolved V gene and the rest for unknown reasons. V and J calls and clone size follow that table, whereas D and trimming were derived from the DNA. Within this sample are a few hundred thousand clones, with 86% of them counted one time only. The ten largest clones capture roughly 12% of the sample.

Deletion took 3 bases off V and 5 bases off J, with a span of 14 bases between the germline ends. The CDR3 measures 15 amino acids from cysteine to phenylalanine. Here the CDR3 DNA is all that survives: 45 bases in frame from base 1. CDR1 and CDR2, looked up from the germline V gene, are ENHRY and SYGVKD. The V and J segments used are TRBV10-3 and TRBJ2-1; TRBD1 is a weak D gene call, 5 bases matching. The receptor's source is a man aged 80 or over with acute or convalescent COVID-19. Material: peripheral blood. The CDR3 protein: CAISEGEKIHNEQFF. The sequenced DNA is TGTGCCATCAGTGAAGGGGAAAAAATACACAATGAGCAGTTCTTC.